A selection of T cell receptor beta chains follows, all from one sample in a study of blood T cells in healthy people across ages. TCRdb processed the 5' RACE reads anew with MiXCR; each CDR3 protein has one entry. The repertoire holds more than 900,000 distinct CDR3 sequences, with 25% to 30% as singletons. This same sample was also part of a study on T cells of mothers and their children.

The sequencing sample was made of blood. Receptors originate from a woman in her thirties or forties in good health. The CDR3 runs from the conserved cysteine through the conserved F or W. Each record gives: D gene, J gene, clone size, V gene, CDR3 protein, CDR3 DNA. The D gene is left open where the match is weak. A row's size may be missing; if present it is once, few, many or a size class.

NA | TRBJ2-6 | many | TRBV5-1 | CASRSGGANVLTF | TGCGCCAGCCGCTCTGGTGGGGCCAACGTCCTGACTTTC
TRBD2 | TRBJ2-7 | NA | TRBV20-1 | CSARWRGDSYEQYF | TGCAGTGCTAGATGGCGGGGGGACTCCTACGAGCAGTACTTC
NA | TRBJ1-4 | few | TRBV7-2 | CASTQGTATNEKLFF | TGTGCCAGCACTCAGGGTACAGCAACTAATGAAAAACTGTTTTTT
NA | TRBJ2-1 | once | TRBV5-1 | CVSRLTGNYNEQFF | TGCGTCAGCAGGTTAACAGGGAACTACAATGAGCAGTTCTTC
NA | TRBJ1-1 | NA | TRBV12-5 | CASAHQGGYGTEAFF | TGTGCTAGTGCCCATCAAGGAGGGTATGGAACTGAAGCTTTCTTT
TRBD1 | TRBJ1-4 | NA | TRBV20-1 | CSAWTGGSEKLFF | TGCAGTGCCTGGACAGGGGGCAGCGAAAAACTGTTTTTT
NA | TRBJ2-1 | many | TRBV4-1 | CASSQEGQGPYNEQFF | TGCGCCAGCAGCCAAGAGGGTCAGGGACCCTACAATGAGCAGTTCTTC
TRBD1 | TRBJ1-1 | NA | TRBV24-1 | CAVRSRGMNTEAFF | TGTGCCGTAAGAAGCAGGGGGATGAACACTGAAGCTTTCTTT
NA | TRBJ1-1 | NA | TRBV20-1 | CSARVGGGSTEAFF | TGCAGTGCTAGAGTGGGGGGAGGAAGCACTGAAGCTTTCTTT
NA | TRBJ1-4 | few | TRBV2 | CASSEYGGLLAEKLFF | TGTGCCAGCAGTGAATATGGAGGACTGTTAGCTGAAAAACTGTTTTTT
TRBD1 | TRBJ1-1 | NA | TRBV12-3/TRBV12-4 | CASRTGQGRSNTEAFF | TGTGCCAGCAGAACGGGACAGGGGCGATCGAACACTGAAGCTTTCTTT
TRBD1 | TRBJ2-7 | NA | TRBV9 | CASSSTPGQGAEEQYF | TGTGCCAGCAGTTCCACGCCGGGACAGGGGGCGGAGGAGCAGTACTTC
NA | TRBJ2-7 | many | TRBV5-1 | CASSLVASSYEQYF | TGCGCCAGCAGCTTGGTAGCCAGTTCCTACGAGCAGTACTTC
NA | TRBJ1-2 | NA | TRBV5-6 | CASSFQQLNYGYTF | TGTGCCAGCAGCTTTCAACAGCTGAACTATGGCTACACCTTC
NA | TRBJ1-2 | NA | TRBV4-1 | CASRQAQGSYGYTF | TGCGCCAGCAGGCAGGCACAGGGATCATATGGCTACACCTTC
TRBD1 | TRBJ1-2 | few | TRBV7-2 | CASSLGGQINYGYTF | TGTGCCAGCAGCCTGGGGGGACAGATAAACTATGGCTACACCTTC
NA | TRBJ1-6 | once | TRBV7-2 | CASSLGGIGAPPHF | TGTGCCAGCAGCTTGGGAGGGATCGGGGCACCCCCCCACTTT
TRBD1 | TRBJ2-6 | many | TRBV19 | CASSLTGFSDGANVLTF | TGTGCCAGTAGCTTGACAGGGTTTTCGGATGGGGCCAACGTCCTGACTTTC
NA | TRBJ2-7 | NA | TRBV21-1 | CASSKRLAGEYEQYF | TGTGCCAGCAGCAAAAGACTAGCGGGGGAATACGAGCAGTACTTC
TRBD1 | TRBJ1-2 | NA | TRBV20-1 | CSTRKGAGGYTF | TGCAGTACTAGAAAGGGGGCGGGTGGCTACACCTTC
NA | TRBJ2-4 | NA | TRBV7-9 | CTSSSGDDIQYF | TGCACCAGCAGCTCCGGAGATGACATTCAGTACTTC
NA | TRBJ1-1 | NA | TRBV5-1 | CASGRENTEAFF | TGCGCCAGCGGACGAGAGAACACTGAAGCTTTCTTT
NA | TRBJ1-1 | NA | TRBV3-1 | CASSSEGAEAFF | TGTGCCAGCAGTTCCGAGGGGGCTGAAGCTTTCTTT
NA | TRBJ1-1 | NA | TRBV6-1 | CASSEEGGYTEAFF | TGTGCCAGCAGTGAGGAGGGAGGCTACACTGAAGCTTTCTTT
NA | TRBJ1-2 | few | TRBV5-5 | CASTNIGRYGYTF | TGTGCCAGCACAAATATTGGCCGTTATGGCTACACCTTC
NA | TRBJ2-5 | NA | TRBV3-1 | CASSLRGLRQETQYF | TGTGCCAGCAGCCTTAGGGGACTGAGACAAGAGACCCAGTACTTC
NA | TRBJ2-5 | few | TRBV7-2 | CASSLPGVLYGQYF | TGTGCCAGCAGCTTACCGGGGGTTCTTTACGGGCAGTACTTC
NA | TRBJ2-5 | many | TRBV5-1 | CASSEDSVQETQYF | TGCGCCAGCAGCGAGGACAGCGTCCAAGAGACCCAGTACTTC
NA | TRBJ1-2 | NA | TRBV12-3/TRBV12-4 | CASSSSFETGMNYGYTF | TGTGCCAGCAGTTCCTCCTTCGAAACAGGAATGAACTATGGCTACACCTTC
TRBD1 | TRBJ2-7 | many | TRBV12-3/TRBV12-4 | CASSSFGTGVHEQYF | TGTGCCAGCAGCTCGTTCGGGACAGGCGTCCACGAGCAGTACTTC
TRBD2 | TRBJ2-7 | once | TRBV29-1 | CSGGGYYKQYF | TGCAGTGGGGGAGGGTACTACAAGCAGTACTTC
NA | TRBJ2-7 | NA | TRBV14 | CASSPGTEVIRYEQYF | TGTGCCAGCAGCCCAGGGACCGAAGTTATTAGGTACGAGCAGTACTTC
NA | TRBJ1-6 | NA | TRBV4-1 | CASNHKGSPLHF | TGCGCCAGCAACCACAAGGGTTCACCCCTCCACTTT
NA | TRBJ1-1 | few | TRBV6-5 | CASSYDEGMYTEAFF | TGTGCCAGCAGTTACGATGAGGGGATGTACACTGAAGCTTTCTTT
NA | TRBJ2-5 | NA | TRBV5-1 | CASSLFWGETQYF | TGCGCCAGCAGCTTGTTTTGGGGGGAGACCCAGTACTTC
NA | TRBJ2-3 | many | TRBV29-1 | CSVDGSASTDTQYF | TGCAGCGTTGATGGTAGCGCCTCCACAGATACGCAGTATTTT
TRBD2 | TRBJ2-1 | few | TRBV7-9 | CASSLAGGASDEQFF | TGTGCCAGCAGCTTGGCCGGGGGGGCCTCTGATGAGCAGTTCTTC
NA | TRBJ2-3 | NA | TRBV28 | CASSPGQQDTQYF | TGTGCCAGCAGTCCGGGGCAGCAGGATACGCAGTATTTT
TRBD2 | TRBJ2-1 | many | TRBV7-3 | CASSLNPGGDYNEQFF | TGTGCCAGCAGCTTAAACCCCGGGGGGGACTACAATGAGCAGTTCTTC
NA | TRBJ1-5 | few | TRBV18 | CASSPQGQRNQPQHF | TGTGCCAGCTCACCACAGGGGCAAAGGAATCAGCCCCAGCATTTT
NA | TRBJ2-5 | many | TRBV3-1 | CASSQVYDSGEQYF | TGTGCCAGCAGCCAAGTGTACGACTCCGGAGAGCAGTACTTC
TRBD1 | TRBJ2-7 | many | TRBV6-1 | CASSTGAWYEQYF | TGTGCCAGCAGCACAGGGGCTTGGTACGAGCAGTACTTC
NA | TRBJ2-7 | many | TRBV30 | CAWSTTGSYEQYF | TGTGCCTGGAGTACAACAGGCAGCTACGAGCAGTACTTC
NA | TRBJ1-6 | NA | TRBV6-1 | CASRRWRTGQSSYNSPLHF | TGTGCCAGCAGGCGTTGGCGGACGGGGCAGAGCTCCTATAATTCACCCCTCCACTTT
TRBD2 | TRBJ2-7 | NA | TRBV19 | CASRPLAGGLYNEQYF | TGTGCCAGTAGGCCTCTAGCGGGGGGGCTCTACAATGAGCAGTACTTC
TRBD1 | TRBJ2-5 | NA | TRBV5-1 | CASSWGTGGGQETQYF | TGCGCCAGCAGCTGGGGGACAGGGGGCGGACAAGAGACCCAGTACTTC
NA | TRBJ1-2 | many | TRBV6-5 | CASRWGADGYTF | TGTGCCAGCAGGTGGGGGGCGGATGGCTACACCTTC
TRBD2 | TRBJ2-1 | NA | TRBV9 | CASSVGSGGAGNEQFF | TGTGCCAGCAGCGTAGGGAGCGGGGGGGCCGGCAATGAGCAGTTCTTC
TRBD1 | TRBJ2-3 | once | TRBV7-2 | CASSLAPSGPSTGDTQYF | TGTGCCAGCAGCTTAGCACCCTCTGGGCCTTCGACAGGGGATACGCAGTATTTT
TRBD1 | TRBJ2-2 | NA | TRBV5-1 | CASWTLTGENTGELFF | TGCGCCAGCTGGACCCTGACAGGGGAGAACACCGGGGAGCTGTTTTTT
NA | TRBJ1-1 | NA | TRBV20-1 | CSAPKTGVRAEAFF | TGCAGTGCCCCAAAGACAGGAGTAAGGGCTGAAGCTTTCTTT
NA | TRBJ1-5 | NA | TRBV7-8 | CASSLGTQEPQHF | TGTGCCAGCAGCTTAGGCACCCAGGAGCCCCAGCATTTT
NA | TRBJ2-5 | few | TRBV2 | CASSGQPPQETQYF | TGTGCCAGCTCCGGACAGCCACCACAAGAGACCCAGTACTTC
NA | TRBJ2-3 | NA | TRBV20-1 | CSARAQLSTDTQYF | TGCAGTGCTAGGGCCCAGCTTAGCACAGATACGCAGTATTTT
TRBD1 | TRBJ1-1 | few | TRBV6-5 | CASSLTGTGEVEAFF | TGTGCCAGCAGCCTTACCGGGACAGGGGAGGTTGAAGCTTTCTTT